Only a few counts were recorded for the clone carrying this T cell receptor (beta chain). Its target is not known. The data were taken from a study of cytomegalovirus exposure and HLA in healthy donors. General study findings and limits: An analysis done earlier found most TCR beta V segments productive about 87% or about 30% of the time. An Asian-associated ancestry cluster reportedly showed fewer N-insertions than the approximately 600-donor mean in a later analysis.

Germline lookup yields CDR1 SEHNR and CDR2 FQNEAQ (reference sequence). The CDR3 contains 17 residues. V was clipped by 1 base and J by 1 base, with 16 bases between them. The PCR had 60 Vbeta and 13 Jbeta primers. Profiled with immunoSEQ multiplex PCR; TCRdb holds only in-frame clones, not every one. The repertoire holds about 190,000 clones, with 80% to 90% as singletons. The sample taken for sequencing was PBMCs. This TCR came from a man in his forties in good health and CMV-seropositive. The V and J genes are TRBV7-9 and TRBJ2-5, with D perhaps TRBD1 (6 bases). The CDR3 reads CASSLGHRVLLQETQYF. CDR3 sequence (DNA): TGTGCCAGCAGCTTAGGGCACAGGGTCCTCCTCCAAGAGACCCAGTACTTC.